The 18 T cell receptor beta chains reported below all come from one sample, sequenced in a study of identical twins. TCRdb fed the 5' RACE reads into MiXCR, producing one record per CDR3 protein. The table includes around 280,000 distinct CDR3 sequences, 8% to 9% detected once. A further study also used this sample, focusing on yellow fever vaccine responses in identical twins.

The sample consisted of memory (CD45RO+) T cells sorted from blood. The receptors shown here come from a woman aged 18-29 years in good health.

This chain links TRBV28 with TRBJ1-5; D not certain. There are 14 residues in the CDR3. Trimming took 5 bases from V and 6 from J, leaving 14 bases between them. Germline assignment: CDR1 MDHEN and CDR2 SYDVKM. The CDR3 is CASSPNLGIQPQHF. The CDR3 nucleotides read TGTGCCAGCAGTCCGAACCTGGGGATTCAGCCCCAGCATTTT. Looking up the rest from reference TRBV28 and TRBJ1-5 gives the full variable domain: DVKVTQSSRYLVKRTGEKVFLECVQDMDHENMFWYRQDPGLGLRLIYFSYDVKMKEKGDIPEGYSVSREKKERFSLILESASTNQTSMYLCASSPNLGIQPQHFGDGTRLSIL.

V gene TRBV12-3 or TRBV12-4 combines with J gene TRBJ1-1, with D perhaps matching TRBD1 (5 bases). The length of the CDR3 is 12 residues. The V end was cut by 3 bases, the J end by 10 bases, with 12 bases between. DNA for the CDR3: TGTGCCAGCAGTTTTGGGGGGACTTCAGCTTTCTTT. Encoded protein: CASSFGGTSAFF.

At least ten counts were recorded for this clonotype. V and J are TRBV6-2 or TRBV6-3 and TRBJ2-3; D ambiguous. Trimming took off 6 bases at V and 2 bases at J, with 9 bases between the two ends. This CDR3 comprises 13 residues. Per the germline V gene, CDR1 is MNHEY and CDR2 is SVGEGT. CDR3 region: CASRRHDTDTQYF. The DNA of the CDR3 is TGTGCCAGCAGAAGACACGACACAGATACGCAGTATTTT.

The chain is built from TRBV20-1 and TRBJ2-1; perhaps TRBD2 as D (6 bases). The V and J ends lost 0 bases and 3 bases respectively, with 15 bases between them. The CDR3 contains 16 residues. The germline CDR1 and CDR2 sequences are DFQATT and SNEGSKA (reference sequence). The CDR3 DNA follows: TGCAGTGCTAGAGATTTTAGCGGAGGGATCTACAATGAGCAGTTCTTC. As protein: CSARDFSGGIYNEQFF.

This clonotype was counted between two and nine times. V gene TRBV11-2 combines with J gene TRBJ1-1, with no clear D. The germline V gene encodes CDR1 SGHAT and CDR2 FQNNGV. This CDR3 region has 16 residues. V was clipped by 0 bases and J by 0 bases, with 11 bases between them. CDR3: CASSLDIRAMNTEAFF. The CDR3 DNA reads TGTGCCAGCAGCTTAGATATCCGGGCGATGAACACTGAAGCTTTCTTT.

CDR3 nucleotides: TGTGCCACCAGAAGTACGGGGATTGGGACCCAGCATTTT. Encoded protein: CATRSTGIGTQHF. J is TRBJ1-5 and V is TRBV12-3 or TRBV12-4, with D unclear. Trimming pared 10 bases from V and 11 bases from J, leaving 21 bases between. The CDR3 loop spans 13 amino acids.

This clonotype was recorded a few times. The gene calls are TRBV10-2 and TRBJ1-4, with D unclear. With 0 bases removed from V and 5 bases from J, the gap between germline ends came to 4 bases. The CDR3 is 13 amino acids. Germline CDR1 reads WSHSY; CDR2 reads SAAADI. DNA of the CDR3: TGCGCCAGCAGTGAGTCGGAGAATGAAAAACTGTTTTTT. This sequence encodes CASSESENEKLFF.

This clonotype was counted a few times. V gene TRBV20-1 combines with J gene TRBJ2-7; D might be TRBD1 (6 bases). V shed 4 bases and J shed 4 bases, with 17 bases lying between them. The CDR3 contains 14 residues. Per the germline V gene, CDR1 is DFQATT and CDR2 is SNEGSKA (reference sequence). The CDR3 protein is CSAIGDTGKYEQYF. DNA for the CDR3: TGCAGTGCTATCGGGGACACGGGAAAGTACGAGCAGTACTTC.

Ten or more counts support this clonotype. The CDR3, as DNA: TGTGCCAGCAGCCTCAGGACCGGCCAGTTCTTC. It translates to CASSLRTGQFF. This chain uses TRBV13 with TRBJ2-1; D gene uncertain. The CDR3 loop spans 11 amino acids. V was cut by 5 bases and J by 13 bases, with 12 bases left in between. Germline-derived CDR1 and CDR2 are PRHDT and FYEKMQ (reference sequence).

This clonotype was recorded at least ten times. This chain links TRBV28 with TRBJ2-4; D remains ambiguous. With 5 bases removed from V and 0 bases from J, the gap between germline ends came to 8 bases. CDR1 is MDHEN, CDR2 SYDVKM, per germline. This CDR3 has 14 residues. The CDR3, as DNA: TGTGCCAGCAGTAAAGTCCTAGCCAAAAACATTCAGTACTTC. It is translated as CASSKVLAKNIQYF.

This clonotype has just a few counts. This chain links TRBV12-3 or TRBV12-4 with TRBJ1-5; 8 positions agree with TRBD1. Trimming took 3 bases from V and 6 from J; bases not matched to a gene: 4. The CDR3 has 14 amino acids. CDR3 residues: CASSFRGQGQPQHF. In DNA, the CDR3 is TGTGCCAGCAGTTTCAGGGGGCAGGGTCAGCCCCAGCATTTT.

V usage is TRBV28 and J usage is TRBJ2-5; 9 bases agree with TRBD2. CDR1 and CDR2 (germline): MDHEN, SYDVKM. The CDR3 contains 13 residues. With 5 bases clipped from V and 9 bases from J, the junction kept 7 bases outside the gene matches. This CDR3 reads CASSTASGMAQYF. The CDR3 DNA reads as TGTGCCAGCAGTACCGCTAGCGGGATGGCCCAGTACTTC.

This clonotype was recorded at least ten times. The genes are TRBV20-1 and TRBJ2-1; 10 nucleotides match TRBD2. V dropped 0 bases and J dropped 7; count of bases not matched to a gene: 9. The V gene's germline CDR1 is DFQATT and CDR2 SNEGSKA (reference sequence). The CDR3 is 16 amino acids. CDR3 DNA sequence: TGCAGTGCTAGAGATTCCCTAGCGGGAGACTTGAATGAGCAGTTCTTC. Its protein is CSARDSLAGDLNEQFF.

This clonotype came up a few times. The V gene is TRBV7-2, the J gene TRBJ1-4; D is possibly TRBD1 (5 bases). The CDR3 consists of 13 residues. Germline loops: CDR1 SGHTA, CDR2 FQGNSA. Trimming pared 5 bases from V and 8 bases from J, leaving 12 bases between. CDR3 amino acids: CASSLGTVEKLFF. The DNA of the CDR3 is TGTGCCAGCAGCCTCGGGACCGTCGAAAAACTGTTTTTT.

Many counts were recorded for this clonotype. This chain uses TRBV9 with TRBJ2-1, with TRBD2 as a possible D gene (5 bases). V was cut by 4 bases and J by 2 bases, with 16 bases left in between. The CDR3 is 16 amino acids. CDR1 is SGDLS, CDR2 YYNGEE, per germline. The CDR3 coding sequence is TGTGCCAGCAGCTCTCCAATGGGGAGCCCCTACAATGAGCAGTTCTTC. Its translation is CASSSPMGSPYNEQFF.

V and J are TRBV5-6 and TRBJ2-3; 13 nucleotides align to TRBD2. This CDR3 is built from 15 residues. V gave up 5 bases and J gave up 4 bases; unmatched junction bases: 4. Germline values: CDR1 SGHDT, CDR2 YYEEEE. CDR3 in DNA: TGTGCCAGCAGTTTTGGACTAGCGGGAGCAGATACGCAGTATTTT. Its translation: CASSFGLAGADTQYF.

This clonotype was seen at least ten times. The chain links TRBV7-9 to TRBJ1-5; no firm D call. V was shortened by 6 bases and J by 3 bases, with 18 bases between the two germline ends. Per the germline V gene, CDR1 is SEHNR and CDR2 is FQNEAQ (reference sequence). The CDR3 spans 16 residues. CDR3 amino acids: CASRGGRTRPNQPQHF. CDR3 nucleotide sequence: TGTGCCAGCAGGGGAGGGCGGACTAGGCCCAATCAGCCCCAGCATTTT.

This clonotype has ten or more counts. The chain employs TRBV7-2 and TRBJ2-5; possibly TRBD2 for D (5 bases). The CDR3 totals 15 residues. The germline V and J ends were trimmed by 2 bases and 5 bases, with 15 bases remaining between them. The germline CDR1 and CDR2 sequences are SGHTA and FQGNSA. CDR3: CASSLNGAPGETQYF. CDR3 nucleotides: TGTGCCAGCAGCTTAAATGGAGCACCGGGGGAGACCCAGTACTTC.